The rows below give T cell receptor beta chains drawn from one sample of a study of cytomegalovirus exposure and HLA in healthy donors. The repertoire was sequenced with immunoSEQ multiplex PCR; TCRdb's copy has only in-frame clones and lacks some. The table lists fewer than 80,000 clones, 65% to 75% of them singletons. The source material was PBMCs. The receptors stem from a woman aged 55-75 years in good health and CMV-seropositive. CDR3s include the opening cysteine and the closing phenylalanine or tryptophan. D genes are given only for firm matches. Only part of the rows carry a size: once, few, many, or a class if the clone is expanded.

TRBV27	-	TRBD1	TRBJ1-5	CASTWDRLYNQPQHF	TGTGCCAGCACATGGGACAGACTTTACAATCAGCCCCAGCATTTT
TRBV28	-	-	TRBJ1-1	CASPSRGDTEAFF	TGTGCCTCCCCGAGCAGGGGAGACACTGAAGCTTTCTTT
TRBV11-1	-	-	TRBJ2-7	CASSPGQYYSYEQYF	TGTGCCAGCAGCCCCGGACAGTATTATTCCTACGAGCAGTACTTC
TRBV4-1	-	-	TRBJ1-3	CASSQGRAAGPSGNTIYF	TGCGCCAGCAGCCAAGGTCGGGCGGCAGGGCCCTCTGGAAACACCATATATTTT
TRBV27	-	TRBD1	TRBJ1-2	CASRTQGAGDGYTF	TGTGCCAGTAGAACTCAGGGGGCCGGGGATGGCTACACCTTC
TRBV19	few	TRBD2	TRBJ2-3	CASSIRGVNTQYF	TGTGCCAGTAGTATACGGGGGGTCAATACGCAGTATTTT
TRBV6-5	-	TRBD2	TRBJ2-3	CASSTAGGRTDTQYF	TGTGCCAGCAGTACCGCGGGGGGCCGTACAGATACGCAGTATTTT
TRBV11-1	-	TRBD2	TRBJ2-1	CASSALGAGGRNEQFF	TGTGCCAGCAGCGCACTTGGGGCGGGAGGGCGGAATGAGCAGTTCTTC
TRBV5-3	-	-	TRBJ2-5	CARSRDQETQYF	TGTGCCAGAAGCCGGGACCAAGAGACCCAGTACTTC
TRBV19	-	-	TRBJ1-2	CASRGRALYGYTF	TGTGCCAGTAGGGGCAGGGCGCTCTATGGCTACACCTTC
TRBV19	few	-	TRBJ1-5	CATLGEGIRSNQPQHF	TGTGCCACCCTCGGGGAGGGGATTCGGAGCAATCAGCCCCAGCATTTT
TRBV29-1	once	-	TRBJ1-5	CSVGYRGNQPQHF	TGCAGCGTAGGATACAGGGGCAATCAGCCCCAGCATTTT
TRBV19	-	-	TRBJ1-2	CASSIGTGWGYTF	TGTGCCAGTAGTATCGGTACAGGGTGGGGCTACACCTTC
TRBV25-1	few	-	TRBJ2-6	CASGAGANVLTF	TGTGCCTCGGGGGCTGGGGCCAACGTCCTGACTTTC
TRBV10-1	once	TRBD1	TRBJ1-2	CASRTVDRAGGYGYTF	TGCGCCAGTAGGACCGTTGACAGGGCGGGTGGCTATGGCTACACCTTC
TRBV5-1	-	-	TRBJ1-2	CASSAGGLRDGYTF	TGCGCCAGCAGCGCGGGGGGACTACGGGACGGCTACACCTTC
TRBV5-1	once	-	TRBJ1-3	CASSLVGDYTSSGNTIYF	TGCGCCAGCAGCTTAGTGGGGGACTACACAAGCTCTGGAAACACCATATATTTT
TRBV30	-	TRBD1	TRBJ1-3	CAWSVRRTGGHTIYF	TGTGCCTGGAGTGTACGCAGGACAGGGGGGCACACCATATATTTT
TRBV5-1	few	TRBD1	TRBJ2-2	CASSPTGGGTGELFF	TGCGCCAGCAGTCCGACAGGGGGAGGCACCGGGGAGCTGTTTTTT
TRBV9	-	-	TRBJ2-7	CASSGHGEQYF	TGTGCCAGCAGCGGACACGGCGAGCAGTACTTC
TRBV7-9	-	-	TRBJ1-2	CASSQAAAGYGYTF	TGTGCCAGCAGCCAAGCGGCCGCAGGCTATGGCTACACCTTC
TRBV11-2	-	-	TRBJ2-5	CASSLSIRRAETQYF	TGTGCCAGCAGCTTATCGATTAGGAGGGCTGAGACCCAGTACTTC
TRBV21-1	few	-	TRBJ1-5	CASSKGGQGTQPQHF	TGTGCCAGCAGCAAAGGGGGACAGGGAACTCAGCCCCAGCATTTT
TRBV5-6	-	TRBD1	TRBJ2-2	CASSFTGTANTGELFF	TGTGCCAGCAGCTTTACCGGGACAGCGAACACCGGGGAGCTGTTTTTT
TRBV2	-	TRBD2	TRBJ2-1	CASSGGTSGYNEQFF	TGTGCCAGCAGTGGTGGGACTAGCGGGTACAATGAGCAGTTCTTC
TRBV28	-	TRBD1	TRBJ2-5	CASSSRGQGYETQYF	TGTGCCAGCAGTTCCCGCGGACAGGGGTACGAGACCCAGTACTTC
TRBV9	-	-	TRBJ2-1	CVSSAEAGYYNEQFF	TGTGTCAGCAGCGCCGAGGCGGGATACTACAATGAGCAGTTCTTC
TRBV19	-	TRBD1	TRBJ2-5	CASRGQTGSRTQYF	TGTGCCAGTCGGGGACAGACCGGGTCAAGGACCCAGTACTTC
TRBV4-2	-	-	TRBJ2-1	CASSQERDNEQFF	TGTGCCAGCAGCCAAGAACGGGACAATGAGCAGTTCTTC
TRBV7-2	-	TRBD2	TRBJ2-1	CASSPRTRNNEQFF	TGTGCCAGCAGCCCGCGGACTAGGAACAATGAGCAGTTCTTC
TRBV30	-	TRBD1	TRBJ1-1	CAWSGGGGEAFF	TGTGCCTGGAGCGGAGGGGGCGGTGAAGCTTTCTTT
TRBV30	-	-	TRBJ2-3	CAWEGTDTQYF	TGTGCCTGGGAGGGCACAGATACGCAGTATTTT
TRBV4-1	-	TRBD2	TRBJ2-5	CASSSLAGVQETQYF	TGCGCCAGCAGCTCACTAGCGGGAGTTCAAGAGACCCAGTACTTC
TRBV28	-	TRBD1	TRBJ1-1	CASSGTGVQAFF	TGTGCCAGCAGTGGGACAGGGGTTCAAGCTTTCTTT
TRBV6-5	few	-	TRBJ1-3	CASRRDRHSGNTIYF	TGTGCCAGCAGAAGAGACAGACACTCTGGAAACACCATATATTTT
TRBV7-2	-	-	TRBJ1-4	CASSLFGGTNEKLFF	TGTGCCAGCAGCTTATTCGGGGGAACTAATGAAAAACTGTTTTTT
TRBV5-5	-	-	TRBJ1-1	CASSFGEGVAFF	TGTGCCAGCAGCTTCGGAGAGGGGGTTGCTTTCTTT
TRBV19	-	TRBD1	TRBJ1-1	CASSNQGANTEAFF	TGTGCCAGTAGTAACCAGGGGGCGAACACTGAAGCTTTCTTT
TRBV11-2	many	-	TRBJ1-1	CASSLVRVNTEAFF	TGTGCCAGCAGCTTAGTGAGGGTGAACACTGAAGCTTTCTTT
TRBV6-5	few	-	TRBJ1-1	CASRTVNTEAFF	TGTGCCAGCAGGACAGTGAACACTGAAGCTTTCTTT
TRBV5-1	-	-	TRBJ2-5	CASRRSPGKGETQYF	TGCGCCAGCAGACGCAGTCCGGGGAAGGGAGAGACCCAGTACTTC
TRBV5-1	-	TRBD1	TRBJ1-4	CASSLAGTGPEKLFF	TGCGCCAGCAGCTTGGCGGGGACAGGGCCCGAAAAACTGTTTTTT
TRBV28	-	TRBD1	TRBJ2-1	CASSFSTGGGEQFF	TGTGCCAGCAGTTTTAGTACAGGGGGAGGTGAGCAGTTCTTC
TRBV18	-	-	TRBJ2-3	CASSLTGFPDTQYF	TGTGCCAGCTCACTCACAGGGTTCCCAGATACGCAGTATTTT
TRBV6-5	-	-	TRBJ2-7	CASSYRQVNYEQYF	TGTGCCAGCAGTTACCGGCAGGTAAACTACGAGCAGTACTTC
TRBV5-1	-	-	TRBJ1-1	CASRSKTGVNTEAFF	TGCGCCAGCAGATCGAAAACAGGAGTGAACACTGAAGCTTTCTTT
TRBV5-1	-	TRBD1	TRBJ2-2	CASSLQGATGELFF	TGCGCCAGCAGCTTGCAGGGGGCCACCGGGGAGCTGTTTTTT
TRBV5-6	-	TRBD1	TRBJ2-4	CASSGTGTGRNIQYF	TGTGCCAGCAGCGGAACCGGGACAGGGAGAAACATTCAGTACTTC
TRBV5-8	-	-	TRBJ2-1	CASREEGGYNEQFF	TGTGCCAGCAGAGAGGAGGGGGGGTACAATGAGCAGTTCTTC
TRBV9	-	-	TRBJ2-5	CASSASLLASQETQYF	TGTGCCAGCAGCGCTAGCCTGCTAGCGTCCCAAGAGACCCAGTACTTC
TRBV10-3	-	-	TRBJ2-1	CAIRDQTGPRYNEQFF	TGTGCCATCAGAGATCAAACAGGGCCGCGCTACAATGAGCAGTTCTTC
TRBV14	-	-	TRBJ1-2	CASSQDRKGGSGYTF	TGTGCCAGCAGCCAAGATCGAAAAGGGGGAAGTGGCTACACCTTC
TRBV18	-	-	TRBJ1-5	CASSPQPTSNQPQHF	TGTGCCAGCTCACCCCAACCGACAAGCAATCAGCCCCAGCATTTT
TRBV7-9	-	-	TRBJ2-5	CASSLVLGGETQYF	TGTGCCAGCAGCTTAGTCTTGGGGGGAGAGACCCAGTACTTC
TRBV30	-	TRBD2	TRBJ2-1	CAWSVQASGRFF	TGTGCCTGGAGTGTACAGGCTAGCGGACGGTTCTTC